Listed here are 8 T cell receptor beta chains from one sample, sequenced in a study of blood T cell repertoires in COVID-19. Produced via immunoSEQ multiplex PCR; TCRdb's table is partial and in-frame only. The table includes 410,000 or so clones, roughly 90% detected once. Source material: peripheral blood. These receptors originate from a woman between 40 and 55 years old with COVID-19, enrolled during active disease.

V is TRBV25-1 and J is TRBJ1-4; no firm D call. V gave up 1 base and J gave up 5 bases, with 8 bases separating them. Per germline, CDR1 MGHDK and CDR2 SYGVNS. The CDR3 runs to 14 residues. The CDR3 region has the DNA TGTGCCAGCAGTGAATTTGGGAGCAATGAAAAACTGTTTTTT. The encoded protein is CASSEFGSNEKLFF.

The rearrangement joins TRBV28 to TRBJ2-7; 10 positions match TRBD1. The V gene's germline CDR1 is MDHEN and CDR2 SYDVKM. V shed 7 bases and J 1 base; nucleotides not matched to a gene: 10. The CDR3 totals 16 residues. CDR3 residues: CASTQGGDRGSYEQYF. The CDR3 DNA sequence: TGTGCCAGCACCCAAGGCGGGGACAGGGGTTCCTACGAGCAGTACTTC. Drawing the rest from reference TRBV28 and TRBJ2-7, the complete variable domain is DVKVTQSSRYLVKRTGEKVFLECVQDMDHENMFWYRQDPGLGLRLIYFSYDVKMKEKGDIPEGYSVSREKKERFSLILESASTNQTSMYLCASTQGGDRGSYEQYFGPGTRLTVT.

As regards this clone: The sample holds other DNA sequences that translate to the same CDR3. V is TRBV9 and J is TRBJ1-1; the match to TRBD1 covers 7 bases. Looked up from germline, CDR1 is SGDLS and CDR2 is YYNGEE. The CDR3 is 14 amino acids. Trimming at V came to 3 bases and at J to 1 base, leaving 3 bases not matched to a gene. CDR3 loop: CASSARTGNTEAFF. The CDR3 DNA reads as TGTGCCAGCAGCGCACGGACAGGGAACACTGAAGCTTTCTTT.

The rearrangement uses TRBV5-1 and TRBJ2-1; 8 positions agree with TRBD2. The CDR3 covers 16 residues. Germline loops: CDR1 SGHRS, CDR2 YFSETQ. V lost 0 bases and J lost 9; bases outside the gene matches: 11. CDR3 amino acids: CASSLGSGGPKSEQFF. The CDR3 DNA follows: TGCGCCAGCAGCTTGGGTTCGGGAGGGCCAAAGAGTGAGCAGTTCTTC.

The chain recombines TRBV7-9 with TRBJ1-1, with a weak D call TRBD1 (5 bases). Trimming took 11 bases from V and 3 from J, leaving 10 bases between them. This CDR3 has 11 residues. The germline V gene encodes CDR1 SEHNR and CDR2 FQNEAQ (reference sequence). The CDR3 DNA reads TGTGCCGGGGGGGTTTACACTGAAGCTTTCTTT. Translated, it gives CAGGVYTEAFF.

The chain recombines TRBV30 with TRBJ2-6; the D gene is possibly TRBD1 (5 bases). The length of the CDR3 is 15 residues. Germline V CDR1 and CDR2: GTSNPN, SVGIG (reference sequence). Trimming removed 2 bases from V and 0 bases from J, with 8 bases in between. CDR3 nucleotides: TGTGCCTGGAGTATCGACAGCTCTGGGGCCAACGTCCTGACTTTC. Translation gives CAWSIDSSGANVLTF.

The chain carries TRBV6-1 and TRBJ2-5, with D unresolved. This CDR3 spans 18 amino acids. Germline CDR1 MNHNS, CDR2 SASEGT. V shed 1 base and J shed 0 bases, with 18 bases lying between them. Written as DNA, the CDR3 is TGTGCCAGCAGTGAAGGTAACCCCACGTCGGTTCACCAAGAGACCCAGTACTTC. Protein product: CASSEGNPTSVHQETQYF.

This CDR3 reads CASSFGMGASNYGYTF. CDR3 nucleotide sequence: TGTGCCAGCAGCTTCGGAATGGGGGCTAGTAACTATGGCTACACCTTC. The J gene is TRBJ1-2, the V gene TRBV7-2; possibly TRBD1 for D (6 bases). The CDR3 covers 16 residues. Germline CDR1 SGHTA, CDR2 FQGNSA. V shed 3 bases and J shed 1 base, with 15 bases lying between them.